These 30 T cell receptor beta chains were sequenced from one sample in a study of T-cell memory formation after mild COVID-19 (dated by TCRdb to about 2021). The method was 5' RACE. Sequenced using an Illumina NovaSeq 6000. The raw public reads went through TCRdb reprocessing: fastp at Q25, MiXCR clone calling, in-frame beta chains kept. A single entry per CDR3 protein holds the most common genes and DNA from its merged rows. The sample contains more than 250,000 distinct CDR3 sequences, 15% to 20% of them found a single time. The ten largest clonotypes hold around 23% of the sample. Sequenced input: PBMCs or a T cell subset sorted from them (not recorded which). Receptors originate from a man aged 18 to 29 who had mild COVID-19 (a few samples of this study predate the infection). The sample titles of this study are shuffled in the database, so cell type and time point are left out; the donor was told from shared clones.

The chain is built from TRBV10-3 and TRBJ1-1, with TRBD1 matching 7 bases. CDR3 length: 14 residues. V was clipped by 5 bases and J by 1 base; unmatched bases: 4. Looked up from germline, CDR1 is ENHRY and CDR2 is SYGVKD. The DNA of the CDR3 is TGTGCCATCAGTCCTGGACAGGCGAACACTGAAGCTTTCTTT. Amino acids: CAISPGQANTEAFF.

The chain employs TRBV20-1 and TRBJ1-3; 8 nucleotides line up with TRBD1. The CDR3 length is 16 residues. J gave up 3 bases and V 5 bases, and 12 bases lay outside the gene matches. CDR1 and CDR2 from the germline V gene are DFQATT and SNEGSKA (reference sequence). The CDR3 spells CSAFRGGTGRGNTIYF. The CDR3, as DNA: TGCAGTGCTTTCCGCGGCGGGACAGGCCGTGGAAACACCATATATTTT.

This clonotype appeared many times. V is TRBV7-9 and J is TRBJ1-5, with a tentative D call TRBD1 (5 bases). CDR1 and CDR2 (germline): SEHNR, FQNEAQ (reference sequence). V was pared by 1 base and J by 10 bases, with 17 bases between. This CDR3 contains 15 residues. CDR3 nucleotide sequence: TGTGCCAGCAGCTTAGGGGGGGAGGGGACCCAACCCCAGCATTTT. This translates into CASSLGGEGTQPQHF.

The gene calls are TRBV19 and TRBJ2-6; weak D call: TRBD1 (6 bases). The germline gives CDR1 LNHDA, CDR2 SQIVND (reference sequence). The CDR3 loop spans 16 amino acids. V was shortened by 6 bases and J by 2 bases, with 14 bases between the two germline ends. This chain's CDR3 is CASRRGRDTGANVLTF. The CDR3 DNA reads TGTGCCAGTAGGCGAGGCAGGGACACTGGGGCCAACGTCCTGACTTTC.

This chain links TRBV6-2 or TRBV6-3 with TRBJ2-7; tentative D call: TRBD2 (6 bases). V gave up 7 bases and J gave up 2 bases, with 15 bases separating them. CDR3 length equals 14 residues. Germline-derived CDR1 and CDR2 are MNHEY and SVGEGT. The CDR3 DNA reads TGTGCCAGCAAACACCGGGGAGGTGCCTACGAGCAGTACGTC. Translated: CASKHRGGAYEQYV.

This clonotype was recorded a few times. This chain joins TRBV7-9 and TRBJ2-5; 9 bases fit TRBD1. Losses at the gene ends were 11 bases for V and 2 bases for J; bases not matched to a gene: 9. The CDR3 length is 14 residues. Germline-derived CDR1 and CDR2 are SEHNR and FQNEAQ (reference sequence). The CDR3 coding sequence is TGTGCCGGAGACCCGGGACAGGGTCAAGAGACCCAGTACTTC. Its translation is CAGDPGQGQETQYF.

The sample holds a few counts of this clonotype. CDR3 sequence: CASSQDLWGNTEAFF. CDR3 DNA sequence: TGTGCCAGCAGCCAAGACCTATGGGGGAACACTGAAGCTTTCTTT. The chain combines TRBV4-2 with TRBJ1-1; D remains unclear. CDR3 length: 15 residues. The germline V gene encodes CDR1 LGHNA and CDR2 YNFKEQ. The germline V and J ends were trimmed by 0 bases and 1 base, with 9 bases remaining between them.

The chain uses TRBV6-2 or TRBV6-3 and TRBJ1-2; D remains unclear. The V end lost 2 bases, the J end lost 5 bases, and 27 bases lay between the germline ends. The CDR3 totals 19 residues. The germline CDR1 and CDR2 sequences are MNHEY and SVGEGT. DNA of the CDR3: TGTGCCAGCAGTTACCGGAATGCACGTGACCTCTTCCGCTTTTATGGCTACACCTTC. It specifies CASSYRNARDLFRFYGYTF.

This clonotype was observed a single time. The junction and the germline gene differ at one end; a read error may be behind it. The chain links TRBV20-1 to TRBJ2-4, with 10 bases fitting TRBD1. The CDR3 extends over 14 amino acids. Germline lookup yields CDR1 DFQATT and CDR2 SNEGSKA (reference sequence). CDR3 sequence (DNA): TGCAGTGCTAGATGGGACAGGGGAAAAATCATTCAGTACTTC. This sequence encodes CSARWDRGKIIQYF.

A few counts support this clonotype. This chain connects TRBV2 to TRBJ2-1; perhaps TRBD2 as D (6 bases). The CDR3 extends over 11 amino acids. Trimming left V 8 bases short and J 9 bases short, with 11 bases between. Germline values: CDR1 SNHLY, CDR2 FYNNEI. The CDR3 protein is CASHRRGEQFF. DNA of the CDR3: TGTGCCAGCCACAGGAGGGGTGAGCAGTTCTTC.

V gene TRBV7-6 combines with J gene TRBJ2-5; D remains unclear. V shed 1 base and J shed 5 bases, with 8 bases lying between them. The germline CDR1 and CDR2 sequences are SGHVS and FNYEAQ. CDR3 length: 13 residues. CDR3 residues: CASSLGVVETQYF. The CDR3 DNA sequence: TGTGCCAGCAGCTTAGGAGTGGTGGAGACCCAGTACTTC.

This clonotype was picked up a small number of times. The chain has TRBV18 and TRBJ2-2; the D call may be TRBD1 or TRBD2 (6 bases each). The germline V gene has CDR1 KGHSH and CDR2 LQKENI. The CDR3 totals 16 residues. V was trimmed by 3 bases and J by 3 bases, leaving 14 bases between them. CDR3 DNA: TGTGCCAGCTCACCGTTTGGGGGGCTCGACACCGGGGAGCTGTTTTTT. Its translation is CASSPFGGLDTGELFF.

This chain joins TRBV7-3 and TRBJ2-1; 8 positions agree with TRBD2. CDR1 is SGHTA, CDR2 FQGTGA, per germline. V shed 3 bases and J 8 bases; nucleotides not matched to a gene: 6. The CDR3 loop spans 14 amino acids. Here the CDR3 DNA reads TGTGCCAGCAGCTTCAGAGCGGGGGCAGATGAGCAGTTCTTC. Protein: CASSFRAGADEQFF.

This clonotype has just a few counts. This chain links TRBV10-3 with TRBJ2-7; 7 bases are a match to TRBD1. The CDR3 loop spans 13 amino acids. Germline loops: CDR1 ENHRY, CDR2 SYGVKD. Trimming removed 4 bases from V and 3 bases from J; junction bases left unmatched: 3. The CDR3 DNA reads as TGTGCCATCAGTGCAAGGACAGGCTACGAGCAGTACGTC. Amino acids: CAISARTGYEQYV.

The rearrangement links TRBV15 to TRBJ2-1; D gene unclear. V gave up 1 base and J gave up 1 base, with 8 bases separating them. This CDR3 has 15 amino acids. Per germline, CDR1 LNHNV and CDR2 YYDKDF (reference sequence). The CDR3 region has the DNA TGTGCCACCAGCAGAGGGGCTCTTTCCTACAATGAGCAGTTCTTC. Protein product: CATSRGALSYNEQFF. Drawing the rest from reference TRBV15 and TRBJ2-1, the complete variable domain is DAMVIQNPRYQVTQFGKPVTLSCSQTLNHNVMYWYQQKSSQAPKLLFHYYDKDFNNEADTPDNFQSRRPNTSFCFLDIRSPGLGDTAMYLCATSRGALSYNEQFFGPGTRLTVL.

The chain employs TRBV6-2 or TRBV6-3 and TRBJ2-3, with 9 bases matching TRBD2. The CDR3 has 17 residues. V was pared by 2 bases and J by 4 bases, with 10 bases of the junction left unmatched. CDR1 is MNHEY, CDR2 SVGEGT, per germline. The DNA of the CDR3 is TGTGCCAGCAGTTACCCCCCCGGAGCGGGGGGAGCAGATACGCAGTATTTT. Translated: CASSYPPGAGGADTQYF.

This clonotype was counted only a few times. CDR3: CASSLGPDYGYTF. The DNA for the CDR3 is TGTGCCAGCAGTTTGGGGCCCGACTATGGCTACACCTTC. V and J are TRBV6-2 or TRBV6-3 and TRBJ1-2, with D possibly matching TRBD1 (5 bases). Germline V gene data show CDR1 as MNHEY and CDR2 as SVGEGT. This CDR3 is built from 13 residues. V was clipped by 4 bases and J by 3 bases, with 9 bases between them.

The rearrangement links TRBV5-1 to TRBJ1-1; D gene ambiguous. From germline, CDR1 is SGHRS and CDR2 YFSETQ. The CDR3 totals 14 residues. The germline V and J ends were trimmed by 0 bases and 2 bases, with 8 bases remaining between them. The CDR3 nucleotides read TGCGCCAGCAGCTTGGGAGACGGAAACACTGAAGCTTTCTTT. It translates to CASSLGDGNTEAFF.

The chain joins TRBV6-6 to TRBJ1-2; D is possibly TRBD1 (5 bases). Trimming pared 6 bases from V and 0 bases from J, leaving 11 bases between. This CDR3 has 14 residues. Germline V gene sequence: CDR1 MNHNY, CDR2 SVGAGI (reference sequence). CDR3 DNA sequence: TGTGCCAGCAGCCGGGACGGTTCTAACTATGGCTACACCTTC. Its translation: CASSRDGSNYGYTF.

The chain uses TRBV7-9 and TRBJ1-4; D gene ambiguous. Germline-derived CDR1 and CDR2 are SEHNR and FQNEAQ (reference sequence). V dropped 5 bases and J dropped 5 bases, with 3 bases sitting between them. The CDR3 totals 11 residues. In nucleotides, the CDR3 is TGTGCCAGCAGCGTAAATGAAAAACTGTTTTTT. Residues: CASSVNEKLFF.

The chain combines TRBV4-1 with TRBJ2-2, with TRBD2 matching over 8 bases. Trimming cost V 0 bases and J 10 bases; bases outside gene matches: 4. Germline CDR1 is MGHRA and CDR2 is YSYEKL. CDR3 length: 14 residues. In DNA, the CDR3 is TGCGCCAGCAGCCAAGATGCGGGGGGCGAGGAGCTGTTTTTT. This translates into CASSQDAGGEELFF.

This clonotype was recorded a few times. The chain links TRBV4-3 to TRBJ1-5, with D unresolved. V was shortened by 0 bases and J by 7 bases, with 10 bases between the two germline ends. From germline, CDR1 is LGHNA and CDR2 YSLEER. The CDR3 spans 14 residues. This CDR3 reads CASSQEHSGQPQHF. The CDR3 nucleotides are TGCGCCAGCAGCCAAGAACACTCCGGGCAGCCCCAGCATTTT.

This clonotype was recorded a few times. The CDR3: CASSLAAQSYEQYV. The CDR3 DNA sequence: TGTGCCAGCAGCTTAGCGGCCCAATCCTACGAGCAGTACGTC. The gene calls are TRBV7-2 and TRBJ2-7; D not resolved. Germline values: CDR1 SGHTA, CDR2 FQGNSA. The V gene lost 0 bases and the J gene lost 1 base, with 7 bases spanning the gap. The CDR3 runs to 14 residues.

CDR3 sequence (DNA): TGTGCCACCTCAGTTGTTGGGGATGGCTACACCTTC. This sequence encodes CATSVVGDGYTF. The chain couples TRBV5-4 to TRBJ1-2, with D uncertain. This CDR3 region has 12 residues. CDR1 and CDR2 (germline): SGHNT, YYREEE (reference sequence). The ends were cut back, 9 bases at V and 6 bases at J, with 15 bases in the middle. The full variable domain, rest sourced from reference TRBV5-4 and TRBJ1-2, is ETGVTQSPTHLIKTRGQQVTLRCSSQSGHNTVSWYQQALGQGPQFIFQYYREEENGRGNFPPRFSGLQFPNYSSELNVNALELDDSALYLCATSVVGDGYTFGSGTRLTVV.

In this sample, this clonotype turned up many times. The CDR3 coding sequence is TGTGCCAGTAGTATGTCTAGCTCCTACAATGAGCAGTTCTTC. Its protein is CASSMSSSYNEQFF. The chain couples TRBV19 to TRBJ2-1, with unresolved D. V gave up 3 bases and J gave up 0 bases, with 6 bases separating them. The CDR3 spans 14 residues. CDR1 is LNHDA and CDR2 is SQIVND in the germline V gene (reference sequence). Using reference TRBV19 and TRBJ2-1 for the parts outside the CDR3, the full variable domain is DGGITQSPKYLFRKEGQNVTLSCEQNLNHDAMYWYRQDPGQGLRLIYYSQIVNDFQKGDIAEGYSVSREKKESFPLTVTSAQKNPTAFYLCASSMSSSYNEQFFGPGTRLTVL.

This clonotype was seen a handful of times. This chain connects TRBV20-1 to TRBJ1-2; D is undetermined. The CDR3 length is 14 residues. Deletions cut 3 bases from V and 6 bases from J, with 17 bases between. Germline V gene sequence: CDR1 DFQATT, CDR2 SNEGSKA (reference sequence). DNA for the CDR3: TGCAGTGCTAGCGTGGTCGGGGTTCGAAATGGCTACACCTTC. Protein product: CSASVVGVRNGYTF.

J is TRBJ1-3 and V is TRBV7-9, with 9 bases lining up with TRBD1. The V segment lost 5 bases and the J segment 4 bases; nucleotides outside the gene matches: 6. The CDR3 is 15 residues long. In germline, CDR1 is SEHNR, CDR2 FQNEAQ (reference sequence). This chain's CDR3 is CASSDRGFAGNTIYF. CDR3 bases: TGTGCCAGCAGCGACAGGGGGTTCGCGGGAAACACCATATATTTT.

This clonotype was counted a few times. The chain is built from TRBV5-1 and TRBJ1-2; D unclear. Germline lookup yields CDR1 SGHRS and CDR2 YFSETQ. V dropped 2 bases and J dropped 8 bases, with 13 bases sitting between them. The CDR3 has 13 residues. The CDR3 nucleotides read TGCGCCAGCAGCTTTATTGGATCGGAAGGCTACACCTTC. Protein: CASSFIGSEGYTF.

The genes are TRBV6-2 or TRBV6-3 and TRBJ2-2, with D unresolved. CDR3 size: 17 residues. The germline V gene has CDR1 MNHEY and CDR2 SVGEGT. Trimming took 5 bases from V and 6 from J, leaving 22 bases between them. Here the CDR3 reads CASSTHLGVAGAGELFF. In DNA form, the CDR3 reads TGTGCCAGCAGTACTCATCTTGGGGTTGCTGGTGCCGGGGAGCTGTTTTTT.

This rearrangement joins TRBV29-1 to TRBJ1-2; a possible D gene is TRBD1 (5 bases). Trimming stripped 7 bases from V and 2 bases from J, with 14 bases between. Germline V gene data show CDR1 as SQVTM and CDR2 as ANQGSEA. The CDR3 is 13 residues long. The CDR3 DNA is TGCAGCGCCCTTGAGGGGACCAACTATGGCTACACCTTC. The encoded protein is CSALEGTNYGYTF. The variable domain in full, completed from reference TRBV29-1 and TRBJ1-2, reads SAVISQKPSRDICQRGTSLTIQCQVDSQVTMMFWYRQQPGQSLTLIATANQGSEATYESGFVIDKFPISRPNLTFSTLTVSNMSPEDSSIYLCSALEGTNYGYTFGSGTRLTVV.